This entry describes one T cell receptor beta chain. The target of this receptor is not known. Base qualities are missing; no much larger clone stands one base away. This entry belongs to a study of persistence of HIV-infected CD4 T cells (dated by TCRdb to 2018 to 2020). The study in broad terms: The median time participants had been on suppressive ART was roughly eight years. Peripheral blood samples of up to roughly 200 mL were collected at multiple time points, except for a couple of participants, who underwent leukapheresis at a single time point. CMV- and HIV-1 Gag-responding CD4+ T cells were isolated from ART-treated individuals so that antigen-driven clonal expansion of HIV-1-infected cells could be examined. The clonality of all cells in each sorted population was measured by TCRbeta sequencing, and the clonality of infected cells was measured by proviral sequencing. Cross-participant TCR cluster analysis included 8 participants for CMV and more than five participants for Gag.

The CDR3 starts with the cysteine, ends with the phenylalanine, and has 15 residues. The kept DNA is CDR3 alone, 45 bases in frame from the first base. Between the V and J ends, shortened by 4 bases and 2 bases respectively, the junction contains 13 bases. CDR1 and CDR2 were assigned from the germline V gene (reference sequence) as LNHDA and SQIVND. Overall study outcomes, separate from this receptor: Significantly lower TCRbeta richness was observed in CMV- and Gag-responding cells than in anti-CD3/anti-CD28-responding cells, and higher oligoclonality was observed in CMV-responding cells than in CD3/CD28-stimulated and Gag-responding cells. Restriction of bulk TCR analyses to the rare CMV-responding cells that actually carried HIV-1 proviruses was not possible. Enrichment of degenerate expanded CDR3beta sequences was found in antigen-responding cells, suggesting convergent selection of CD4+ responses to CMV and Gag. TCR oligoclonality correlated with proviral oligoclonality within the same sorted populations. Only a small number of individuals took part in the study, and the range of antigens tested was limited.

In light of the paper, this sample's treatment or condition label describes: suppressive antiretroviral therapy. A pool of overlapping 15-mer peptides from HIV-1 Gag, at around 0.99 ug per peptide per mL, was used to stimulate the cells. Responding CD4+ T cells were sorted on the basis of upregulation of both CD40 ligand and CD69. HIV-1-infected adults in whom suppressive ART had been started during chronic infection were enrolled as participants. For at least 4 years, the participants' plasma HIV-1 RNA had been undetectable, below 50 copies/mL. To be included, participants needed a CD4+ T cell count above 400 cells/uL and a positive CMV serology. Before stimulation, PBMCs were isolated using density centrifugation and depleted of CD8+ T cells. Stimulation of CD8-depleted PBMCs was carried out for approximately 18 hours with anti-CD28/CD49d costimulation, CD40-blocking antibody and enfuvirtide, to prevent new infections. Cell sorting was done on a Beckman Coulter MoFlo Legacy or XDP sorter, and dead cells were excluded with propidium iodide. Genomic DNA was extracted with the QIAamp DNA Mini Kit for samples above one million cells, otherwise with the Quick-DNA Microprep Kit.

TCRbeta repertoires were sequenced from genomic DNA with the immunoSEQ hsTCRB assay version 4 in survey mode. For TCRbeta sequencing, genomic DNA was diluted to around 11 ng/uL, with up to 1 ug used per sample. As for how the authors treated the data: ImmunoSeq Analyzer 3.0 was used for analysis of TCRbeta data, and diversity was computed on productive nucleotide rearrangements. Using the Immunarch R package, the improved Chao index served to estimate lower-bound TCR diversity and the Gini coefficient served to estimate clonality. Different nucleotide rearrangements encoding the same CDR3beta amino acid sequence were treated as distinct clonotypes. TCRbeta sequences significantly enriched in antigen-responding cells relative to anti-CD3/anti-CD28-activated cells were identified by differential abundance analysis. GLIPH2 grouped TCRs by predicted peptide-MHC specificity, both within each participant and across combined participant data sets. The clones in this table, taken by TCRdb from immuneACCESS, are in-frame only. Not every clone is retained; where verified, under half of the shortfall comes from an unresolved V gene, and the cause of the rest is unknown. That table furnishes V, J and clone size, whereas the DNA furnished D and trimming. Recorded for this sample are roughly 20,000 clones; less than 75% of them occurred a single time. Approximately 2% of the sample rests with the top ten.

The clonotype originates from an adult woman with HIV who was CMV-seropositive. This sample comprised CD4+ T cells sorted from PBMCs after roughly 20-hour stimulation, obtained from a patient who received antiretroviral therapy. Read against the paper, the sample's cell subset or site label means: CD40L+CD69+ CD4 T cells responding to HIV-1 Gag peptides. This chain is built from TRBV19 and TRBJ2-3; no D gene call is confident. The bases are TGTGCCAGTAGTAACTTGGGCCGTCTCACAGATACGCAGTATTTT. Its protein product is CASSNLGRLTDTQYF.